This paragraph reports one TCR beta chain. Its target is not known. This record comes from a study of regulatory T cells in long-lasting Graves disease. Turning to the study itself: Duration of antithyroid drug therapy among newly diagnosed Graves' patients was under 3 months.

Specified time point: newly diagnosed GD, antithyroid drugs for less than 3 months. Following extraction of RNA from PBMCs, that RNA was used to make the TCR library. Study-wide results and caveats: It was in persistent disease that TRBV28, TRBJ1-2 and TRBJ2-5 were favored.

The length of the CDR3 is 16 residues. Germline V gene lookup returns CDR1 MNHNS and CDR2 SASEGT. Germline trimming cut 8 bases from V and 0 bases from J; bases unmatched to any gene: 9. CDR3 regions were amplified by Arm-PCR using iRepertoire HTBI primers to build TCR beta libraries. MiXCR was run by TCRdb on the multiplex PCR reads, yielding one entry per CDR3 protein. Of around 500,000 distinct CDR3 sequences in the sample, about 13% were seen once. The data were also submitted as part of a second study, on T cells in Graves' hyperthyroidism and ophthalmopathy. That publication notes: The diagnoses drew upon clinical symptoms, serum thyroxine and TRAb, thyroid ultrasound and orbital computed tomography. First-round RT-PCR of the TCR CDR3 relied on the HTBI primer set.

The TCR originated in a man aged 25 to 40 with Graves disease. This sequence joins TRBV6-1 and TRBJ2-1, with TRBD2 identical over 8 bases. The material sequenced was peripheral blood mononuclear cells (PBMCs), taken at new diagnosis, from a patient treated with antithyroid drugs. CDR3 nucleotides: TGTGCCAGCCGAAGGACGGGGGGGGGCTCCTACAATGAGCAGTTCTTC. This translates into CASRRTGGGSYNEQFF.